Included here is one TCR beta chain sequence, with context. The antigen it binds to is not known. Base qualities are missing; no much larger clone stands one base away. Patients with a history of autoimmune disease or receiving systemic immunosuppression were excluded from the trial. Peripheral blood for TCR sequencing was collected from all dose cohorts at baseline, on cycle 4 day 1, and on cycle 7 day 1. Samples were obtained from an open-label, multicenter, first-in-human phase I dose-escalation trial of ivuxolimab. The trial enrolled adults with locally advanced or metastatic head and neck squamous cell, hepatocellular, melanoma or renal cell carcinoma. Before TCR sequencing, CD4+ T cells and CD8+ T cells were sorted from peripheral blood as separate populations. The data stem from a study of OX40 agonist ivuxolimab in advanced cancers. About the investigation overall: Ivuxolimab was a fully human IgG2 agonistic monoclonal antibody targeting the costimulatory receptor OX40 (CD134). Intravenous ivuxolimab was administered to patients every 2 weeks at six dose levels: 0.01, 0.1, 0.3, 1.5, 3 and 10 mg/kg. Of the approximately 53 patients in dose escalation, 19 had hepatocellular carcinoma, roughly 15 had melanoma, 9 had renal cell carcinoma and 9 had head and neck cancer. In the dose-escalation cohort, roughly 80% of patients were male, and the mean age was about 55 years, with a range of about 23 to 90. Patients were allowed to have had prior anti-PD-1, anti-PD-L1 or anti-CTLA-4 therapy, and roughly 40% of the dose-escalation patients had been treated with checkpoint inhibitors. Partial responses occurred in three dose-escalation patients: two with cutaneous melanoma and one with hepatocellular carcinoma. Peripheral TCRbeta sequencing aimed to test whether ivuxolimab altered TCR sequence diversity and caused clonal T-cell expansion. The paper describes the monotherapy dose-escalation part (N of about 52 patients) of the phase I trial of ivuxolimab.

Genomic DNA was extracted from sorted cells for sequencing of the TCRbeta CDR3 region. The immunoSEQ Assay was used for sequencing of TCRbeta CDR3 regions. Sourced from immuneACCESS, this table was stored by TCRdb with only in-frame sequences that have V and J called. A share of the clones is absent; for the studies checked, an unresolved V gene accounts for under half, and the remainder has no known explanation. The sample table lists tens of thousands of clones, around 94% of them with a count of one. The top ten clonotypes cover around 12% of the sample. Study-level results and caveats: On average, CD8+ T cells showed more expanded clones than CD4+ T cells after ivuxolimab. Antigen specificity was not determined for the clonally expanded peripheral T cells. Low levels of normalized T-cell clonal expansion were also shown by some nonresponding patients. At doses from 0.1 to 3.0 mg/kg, clonal expansion was seen in both CD4+ and CD8+ blood T cells between baseline and week 6. In the 0.1-3.0 mg/kg groups, partial responders had among the lowest normalized peripheral clonal expansion, particularly in CD8+ T cells.

There are 16 amino acids in the CDR3, from cysteine to phenylalanine inclusive. Of the read, only the CDR3 DNA is kept; its 48 bases are in frame from base 1. V and J are truncated by 4 bases and 1 base respectively, leaving an intervening sequence of 14 bases. CDR1 and CDR2 are read off the germline V gene as MDHEN and SYDVKM. Specimen: CD4+ or CD8+ T cells sorted from blood, collected in a trial of the OX40 agonist ivuxolimab. This receptor was identified in an adult with an advanced solid tumor such as melanoma, head and neck, liver or kidney cancer. The rearranged segments are TRBV28 and TRBJ1-5, with no confident D gene call. The bases read TGTGCCAGCAGTTGGGTATCAGGTTTCAGCAATCAGCCCCAGCATTTT. Protein translation: CASSWVSGFSNQPQHF.